Shown below are 30 T cell receptor beta chains from a single sample sequenced in a study of OX40 agonist ivuxolimab in advanced cancers. The protocol was immunoSEQ multiplex PCR, while the TCRdb copy is restricted to in-frame clones and leaves out a portion. This table has tens of thousands of clones, 75% to 90% appearing once. Sequenced material: CD4+ or CD8+ T cells sorted from blood, taken in a trial of the OX40 agonist ivuxolimab. The receptors shown here come from an adult with an advanced solid tumor such as melanoma, head and neck, liver or kidney cancer.

The chain is built from TRBV2 and TRBJ2-7; perhaps TRBD2 as D (6 bases). Germline lookup yields CDR1 SNHLY and CDR2 FYNNEI. Trimming took 7 bases from V and 5 from J, leaving 15 bases between them. CDR3 length: 13 residues. CDR3 in DNA: TGTGCCAGCACCGGGACTTTTTCCCACGAGCAGTACTTC. It specifies CASTGTFSHEQYF. The whole variable domain, filled in from reference TRBV2 and TRBJ2-7, reads EPEVTQTPSHQVTQMGQEVILRCVPISNHLYFYWYRQILGQKVEFLVSFYNNEISEKSEIFDDQFSVERPDGSNFTLKIRSTKLEDSAMYFCASTGTFSHEQYFGPGTRLTVT.

The chain uses TRBV5-8 and TRBJ1-5; D unresolved. The CDR3 consists of 16 residues. Per germline, CDR1 SGHTS and CDR2 YDEGEE. V was pared by 6 bases and J by 2 bases, with 18 bases between. CDR3: CASTLPRAGGNQPQHF. CDR3 DNA sequence: TGTGCCAGCACCTTACCCCGAGCGGGTGGCAATCAGCCCCAGCATTTT.

This clone was seen a few times. The gene calls are TRBV6-5 and TRBJ1-5; possible D gene TRBD1, 6 bases. Germline loops: CDR1 MNHEY, CDR2 SVGAGI. With 3 bases removed from V and 7 bases from J, the gap between germline ends came to 10 bases. The length of the CDR3 is 13 residues. Written as DNA, the CDR3 is TGTGCCAGCAGTTATCAGGGGCAACAGCCCCAGCATTTT. Encoded protein: CASSYQGQQPQHF.

V is TRBV19 and J is TRBJ2-1; 8 bases match TRBD2. Germline V gene data show CDR1 as LNHDA and CDR2 as SQIVND (reference sequence). V lost 3 bases and J lost 0; bases outside the gene matches: 4. CDR3 length equals 16 residues. This chain's CDR3 is CASSMGGGPSYNEQFF. The CDR3, as DNA: TGTGCCAGTAGTATGGGCGGGGGGCCCTCCTACAATGAGCAGTTCTTC.

J is TRBJ2-3 and V is TRBV5-4, with TRBD2 identical over 13 bases. Looked up from germline, CDR1 is SGHNT and CDR2 is YYREEE (reference sequence). V was pared by 5 bases and J by 1 base, with 4 bases of the junction left unmatched. CDR3 length equals 16 residues. CDR3 protein: CASSRTSGGGTDTQYF. As DNA, the CDR3 is TGTGCCAGCAGTCGTACTAGCGGGGGGGGCACAGATACGCAGTATTTT.

This chain links TRBV4-2 with TRBJ2-7, with 16 nucleotides matching TRBD2. CDR1 and CDR2 from the germline V gene are LGHNA and YNFKEQ. V dropped 1 base and J dropped 4; count of bases not matched to a gene: 4. The CDR3 runs 17 residues. As DNA, the CDR3 is TGTGCCAGCAGCCAAGTGGGACTAGCGGGGGGGCCTTACGAGCAGTACTTC. It translates to CASSQVGLAGGPYEQYF.

This clone was seen just once. V gene TRBV6-1 combines with J gene TRBJ2-5; D is possibly TRBD1 or TRBD2 (5 bases each). Germline V lookup: CDR1 MNHNS, CDR2 SASEGT. The V end lost 4 bases, the J end lost 5 bases, and 14 bases lay between the germline ends. The CDR3 length is 14 residues. The CDR3 nucleotides are TGTGCCAGCAGTGCCCGGGACCCGCGGGAGACCCAGTACTTC. Translated, it gives CASSARDPRETQYF.

This chain joins TRBV2 and TRBJ1-2; D might be TRBD1 (5 bases). Germline CDR1 and CDR2: SNHLY and FYNNEI. Deletions cut 4 bases from V and 3 bases from J, with 9 bases between. The CDR3 is made up of 13 amino acids. CDR3 nucleotide sequence: TGTGCCAGCAGTGTTTCGGGGGACTATGGCTACACCTTC. It translates to CASSVSGDYGYTF.

This chain uses TRBV7-8 with TRBJ1-1; a possible D gene is TRBD1 (5 bases). This CDR3 is built from 14 residues. Germline V gene lookup returns CDR1 SGHVS and CDR2 FQNEAQ. V lost 5 bases, J lost 0 bases, and 10 bases lay in between. The CDR3 DNA reads TGTGCCAGCAGCGAAACGGGGGTGAACACTGAAGCTTTCTTT. This encodes CASSETGVNTEAFF.

The rearrangement links TRBV5-6 to TRBJ2-5; TRBD2 might be the D (5 bases). This CDR3 has 16 residues. Trimming pared 4 bases from V and 2 bases from J, leaving 18 bases between. In germline, CDR1 is SGHDT, CDR2 YYEEEE. CDR3 residues: CASSTSGVAGQETQYF. In DNA form, the CDR3 reads TGTGCCAGCAGCACGTCCGGGGTAGCCGGACAAGAGACCCAGTACTTC.

This clone was observed a single time. V is TRBV5-1 and J is TRBJ2-3; TRBD2 aligns across 12 bases. Germline CDR1 SGHRS, CDR2 YFSETQ. V lost 0 bases and J lost 1; bases outside the gene matches: 0. This CDR3 has 16 amino acids. CDR3 in amino acids: CASSLGLAGGTDTQYF. The CDR3 DNA reads TGCGCCAGCAGCTTGGGACTAGCGGGGGGCACAGATACGCAGTATTTT.

The chain uses TRBV7-8 and TRBJ2-7; 7 bases match TRBD1. J lost 5 bases, V lost 7 bases, and 11 bases had no gene match. CDR1 is SGHVS and CDR2 is FQNEAQ in the germline V gene. This CDR3 comprises 14 residues. The CDR3 protein is CASTTRQGTHEQYF. CDR3 bases: TGTGCCAGCACCACCCGACAGGGTACTCACGAGCAGTACTTC.

This chain connects TRBV5-1 to TRBJ2-3, with 14 positions matching TRBD2. The CDR3 length is 19 residues. Unmatched junction bases numbered 14, after V lost 2 bases and J lost 6 bases. CDR1 SGHRS and CDR2 YFSETQ come from the germline V gene. The CDR3 loop reads CASSFRPLTSGGAYDTQYF. The DNA for the CDR3 is TGCGCCAGCAGCTTTCGCCCCCTGACTAGCGGGGGGGCGTATGATACGCAGTATTTT.

The V call is TRBV7-2, the J call TRBJ1-5; maybe TRBD1 (5 bases). Germline V gene sequence: CDR1 SGHTA, CDR2 FQGNSA. V shed 4 bases and J shed 4 bases, with 14 bases lying between them. This CDR3 spans 15 amino acids. The CDR3 nucleotides read TGTGCCAGCAGCTCCCAGGGAGGCCTTAATCAGCCCCAGCATTTT. Amino acids: CASSSQGGLNQPQHF.

The chain carries TRBV7-2 and TRBJ1-6, with D perhaps matching TRBD1 (6 bases). Germline V gene lookup returns CDR1 SGHTA and CDR2 FQGNSA. The CDR3 covers 14 residues. V dropped 2 bases and J dropped 7 bases, with 9 bases sitting between them. This CDR3 is CASSLRTDNSPLHF. For the CDR3, the DNA is TGTGCCAGCAGCTTAAGGACAGACAATTCACCCCTCCACTTT.

The rearrangement joins TRBV6-1 to TRBJ1-3; tentative D call: TRBD1 (5 bases). Germline V CDR1 and CDR2: MNHNS, SASEGT. The CDR3 length is 14 residues. Trimming shortened V by 6 bases and J by 0 bases, and 9 bases separated the two germline ends. The CDR3 DNA sequence: TGTGCCAGCAGCGGGGGTTACTCTGGAAACACCATATATTTT. Translating it yields CASSGGYSGNTIYF.

The chain has TRBV28 and TRBJ1-2, with D possibly being TRBD1 (5 bases). V lost 5 bases and J 0 bases, leaving 16 bases between the germline ends. CDR3 length: 16 residues. CDR1 is MDHEN, CDR2 SYDVKM, per germline. CDR3 region: CASSPPPGTANYGYTF. The DNA for the CDR3 is TGTGCCAGCAGTCCACCCCCCGGGACGGCTAACTATGGCTACACCTTC.

The rearrangement joins TRBV7-2 to TRBJ1-2; perhaps TRBD1 as D (6 bases). Trimming removed 2 bases at V and 2 bases at J, with 18 bases between. The CDR3 has 17 residues. Germline CDR1 SGHTA, CDR2 FQGNSA. The CDR3 DNA follows: TGTGCCAGCAGCTTACTTCCAGGGACTCAGGGGAACTATGGCTACACCTTC. Its translation is CASSLLPGTQGNYGYTF.

This clone appeared once. The chain combines TRBV4-2 with TRBJ2-5; 8 bases fit TRBD2. Germline CDR1 LGHNA, CDR2 YNFKEQ. The ends lost 6 bases at V and 1 base at J; junction bases unmatched: 13. This CDR3 comprises 17 residues. CDR3 nucleotides: TGTGCCAGCAGTCCTATGGTAGCGGGGAGCTTCCAAGAGACCCAGTACTTC. This encodes CASSPMVAGSFQETQYF.

V gene TRBV7-6 combines with J gene TRBJ2-3; D not certain. Germline CDR1 SGHVS, CDR2 FNYEAQ. CDR3 size: 15 residues. V was clipped by 5 bases and J by 4 bases, with 16 bases between them. Here the CDR3 reads CASSPPLASSDTQYF. The CDR3 bases are TGTGCCAGCAGCCCCCCTCTCGCGTCGTCAGATACGCAGTATTTT. Variable domain in full (rest from reference TRBV7-6 and TRBJ2-3): GAGVSQSPRYKVTKRGQDVALRCDPISGHVSLYWYRQALGQGPEFLTYFNYEAQQDKSGLPNDRFSAERPEGSISTLTIQRTEQRDSAMYRCASSPPLASSDTQYFGPGTRLTVL.

The chain is built from TRBV7-3 and TRBJ1-6, with D unclear. Germline CDR1 reads SGHTA; CDR2 reads FQGTGA. The CDR3 runs to 15 residues. The V end was cut by 1 base, the J end by 6 bases, with 10 bases between. The DNA of the CDR3 is TGTGCCAGCAGCTTAAACTCGGTCCGTAATTCACCCCTCCACTTT. This sequence encodes CASSLNSVRNSPLHF.

The chain employs TRBV2 and TRBJ1-3, with a weak D call TRBD1 (5 bases). V lost 7 bases to trimming and J lost 3 bases, with 13 bases between them. The CDR3 runs to 14 residues. Germline V gene lookup returns CDR1 SNHLY and CDR2 FYNNEI. This CDR3 is CASNRNIGGNTIYF. The CDR3 DNA reads TGTGCCAGCAACAGGAATATAGGTGGAAACACCATATATTTT.

This clone has just a few counts. The rearrangement uses TRBV5-4 and TRBJ2-1; TRBD2 is a possible D gene (6 bases). The length of the CDR3 is 12 residues. Trimming pared 4 bases from V and 8 bases from J, leaving 10 bases between. The germline V gene encodes CDR1 SGHNT and CDR2 YYREEE (reference sequence). The CDR3 DNA sequence: TGTGCCAGCAGCCGATGGAGGGATGAGCAGTTCTTC. It yields the protein CASSRWRDEQFF.

The gene calls are TRBV18 and TRBJ1-1; the D gene is possibly TRBD1 (5 bases). The germline V and J ends were trimmed by 7 bases and 0 bases, with 9 bases remaining between them. This CDR3 region has 13 residues. Germline V CDR1 and CDR2: KGHSH, LQKENI. The CDR3 DNA is TGTGCCAGCTTGGACACTATGAACACTGAAGCTTTCTTT. Its translation is CASLDTMNTEAFF.

The V call is TRBV6-6, the J call TRBJ1-6; TRBD1 might be the D (6 bases). Trimming cost V 2 bases and J 9 bases, with 11 bases left between them. The CDR3 consists of 14 residues. CDR1 MNHNY and CDR2 SVGAGI come from the germline V gene (reference sequence). The chain's CDR3 is CASSYIQGSSPLHF. CDR3 nucleotides: TGTGCCAGCAGTTACATACAGGGAAGTTCACCCCTCCACTTT.

The rearrangement links TRBV6-1 to TRBJ1-4; 8 bases match TRBD1. The CDR3 is 16 amino acids. CDR1 and CDR2 (germline): MNHNS, SASEGT. Trimming removed 3 bases from V and 7 bases from J; junction bases left unmatched: 10. CDR3 loop: CASSEDRVRGSEKLFF. The CDR3 DNA reads as TGTGCCAGCAGTGAGGACAGGGTTCGAGGTAGTGAAAAACTGTTTTTT.

This clone was observed a single time. The V gene is TRBV5-1, the J gene TRBJ2-5; D possibly matches TRBD1 or TRBD2 (5 bases each). Trimming took 2 bases from V and 4 from J, leaving 9 bases between them. CDR1 and CDR2 (germline): SGHRS, YFSETQ. This CDR3 is built from 13 residues. The CDR3 DNA is TGCGCCAGCAGCTTCGAGAGGGGAGAGACCCAGTACTTC. Translation: CASSFERGETQYF.

This rearrangement joins TRBV18 to TRBJ2-7, with 7 bases identical to TRBD1. Germline CDR1 is KGHSH and CDR2 is LQKENI. The CDR3 spans 15 residues. The ends lost 5 bases at V and 5 bases at J; junction bases unmatched: 12. CDR3 residues: CASSSNRGGFDEQYF. The DNA for the CDR3 is TGTGCCAGCTCATCCAACAGGGGCGGGTTCGACGAGCAGTACTTC.

Concerning this clone itself: Other DNA sequences in this specimen translate into the identical CDR3. The gene calls are TRBV4-2 and TRBJ2-3; possibly TRBD2 for D (6 bases). Germline V gene sequence: CDR1 LGHNA, CDR2 YNFKEQ. The CDR3 is 14 residues long. V was clipped by 4 bases and J by 2 bases, with 10 bases between them. The CDR3 region is CASSRGGNTDTQYF. The CDR3 DNA sequence: TGTGCCAGCAGCCGCGGCGGGAACACAGATACGCAGTATTTT.

The V and J genes are TRBV9 and TRBJ2-2; D unresolved. This CDR3 is 18 amino acids long. V lost 1 base, J lost 4 bases, and 20 bases lay in between. The germline CDR1 and CDR2 sequences are SGDLS and YYNGEE. The CDR3 sequence is CASSVSNGRSGGTGELFF. The CDR3 DNA reads as TGTGCCAGCAGCGTATCGAATGGAAGGTCCGGCGGCACCGGGGAGCTGTTTTTT.